The entry below describes one TCR beta chain. The target antigen is unknown. One entry per CDR3 protein, called by TCRdb with MiXCR from the RT-PCR reads. Here the sample spans around 650,000 distinct CDR3 sequences, around a sixth being singletons. The CDR3 runs to 13 residues. Germline V gives CDR1 MDHEN, CDR2 SYDVKM. Deletions cut 11 bases from V and 7 bases from J, with 21 bases between. This entry belongs to a study of response to subunit inactivated influenza vaccine. Whole-study findings and limits: Authors suggested few new T cells are recruited by each seasonal influenza vaccination.

Sequences were derived from PBMCs from blood, sampled 11 to 12 days after vaccination. The TCR sequence derives from a man between 45 and 60 years old who received an inactivated influenza vaccine. The chain couples TRBV28 to TRBJ2-7; D unclear. The CDR3, as DNA: TGTGCCGGCCACCAAGAATTTGGGCCAGAGCAGTACTTC. Translated, it gives CAGHQEFGPEQYF.